The rows below give T cell receptor beta chains drawn from one sample of a study of blood T cells in healthy people across ages. TCRdb re-called the 5' RACE reads through MiXCR, storing one row per CDR3 protein. This table holds approximately 2,000,000 distinct CDR3 sequences, 30% to 40% found once. The sample taken for sequencing was blood. Receptors were obtained from a human donor in good health. Both conserved end residues are part of each CDR3. A D gene is named only where the DNA matches it firmly. Clone size is not always given. Where it is, it says once, few, many or a class for expanded clones.

v_call	d_call	j_call	cdr3_length	clone_size	cdr3_aa	cdr3_nt
TRBV6-6	TRBD1	TRBJ1-1	15	-	CASSYSSAGGTEAFF	TGTGCCAGCAGTTACTCGAGCGCAGGGGGTACTGAAGCTTTCTTT
TRBV5-6	-	TRBJ2-1	16	-	CASSPLGEGTYNEQFF	TGTGCCAGCAGCCCCTTGGGGGAAGGGACCTACAATGAGCAGTTCTTC
TRBV27	TRBD1	TRBJ1-2	14	-	CASSYGQGAMGYTF	TGTGCCAGCAGTTATGGACAGGGGGCGATGGGCTACACCTTC
TRBV12-3/TRBV12-4	-	TRBJ1-2	14	-	CASTSGVNPLGYTF	TGTGCCAGCACCTCAGGGGTAAATCCTCTTGGCTACACCTTC
TRBV7-2	-	TRBJ1-2	13	few	CASSLEGGHGYTF	TGTGCCAGCAGCTTAGAGGGGGGCCATGGCTACACCTTC
TRBV9	-	TRBJ2-3	15	-	CASSVSGNRADTQYF	TGTGCCAGCAGCGTATCTGGGAATCGAGCGGATACGCAGTATTTT
TRBV7-6	TRBD1	TRBJ1-4	16	few	CASSSGQGAEGEKLFF	TGTGCCAGCAGCTCAGGACAGGGGGCGGAAGGTGAAAAACTGTTTTTT
TRBV12-3/TRBV12-4	TRBD1	TRBJ1-2	15	-	CASSLRQGYDYGYTF	TGCGCCAGCAGTCTAAGACAGGGATATGACTATGGCTACACCTTC
TRBV27	TRBD1	TRBJ2-3	16	once	CASSPLGQGSADTQYF	TGTGCCAGCAGTCCCCTGGGACAGGGTAGCGCAGATACGCAGTATTTT
TRBV12-3/TRBV12-4	-	TRBJ1-1	12	-	CASRDWGGEAFF	TGTGCCAGCAGGGACTGGGGCGGAGAAGCTTTCTTT
TRBV20-1	-	TRBJ2-1	20	few	CSASPLGARSSTQSYNEQFF	TGCAGTGCGAGCCCTTTGGGGGCCAGATCGTCGACCCAATCCTACAATGAGCAGTTCTTC
TRBV7-2	TRBD2	TRBJ2-7	15	-	CASSLALAGGNEQYF	TGTGCCAGCAGCTTAGCCCTAGCGGGGGGGAACGAGCAGTACTTC
TRBV20-1	-	TRBJ1-1	15	few	CSALTGIVENTEAFF	TGCAGTGCTTTAACAGGGATAGTCGAAAACACTGAAGCTTTCTTT
TRBV18	-	TRBJ1-2	13	-	CASSPRHGGGYTF	TGTGCCAGCTCACCACGCCATGGGGGCGGCTACACCTTC
TRBV4-2	TRBD2	TRBJ2-7	16	few	CASSRTLDRGGAEQYF	TGTGCCAGCAGCCGCACTTTGGACCGGGGGGGCGCCGAGCAGTACTTC
TRBV11-2	-	TRBJ2-7	15	-	CASSLDREGGYEQYF	TGTGCCAGCAGTCTCGACAGGGAGGGCGGGTACGAGCAGTACTTC
TRBV24-1	TRBD1	TRBJ2-1	15	many	CATSFGTGGYNEQFF	TGTGCCACCAGTTTTGGGACAGGGGGCTACAATGAGCAGTTCTTC
TRBV15	TRBD1	TRBJ2-6	20	-	CATVDTRLGQVRSGANVLTF	TGTGCCACCGTTGACACGAGACTCGGACAGGTTCGGTCTGGGGCCAACGTCCTGACTTTC
TRBV4-2	-	TRBJ2-5	16	-	CASSQESSGFAETQYF	TGTGCCAGCAGCCAAGAAAGCAGCGGGTTTGCGGAGACCCAGTACTTC
TRBV10-3	-	TRBJ1-2	11	few	CAIRFGDGYTF	TGTGCCATCAGATTTGGGGATGGCTACACCTTC
TRBV7-8	TRBD2	TRBJ2-7	15	few	CASSVSGGAFYEQYF	TGTGCCAGCAGCGTTAGCGGGGGGGCGTTCTACGAGCAGTACTTC
TRBV12-3/TRBV12-4	-	TRBJ2-6	17	-	CASSLYPGSSGANVLTF	TGTGCCAGCAGTTTATATCCAGGAAGCTCTGGGGCCAACGTCCTGACTTTC
TRBV12-3/TRBV12-4	-	TRBJ1-2	14	few	CASSLGRNRYGYTF	TGTGCCAGCAGTTTAGGCCGGAATCGCTATGGCTACACCTTC
TRBV20-1	-	TRBJ1-2	11	-	CSATIGYGYTF	TGCAGTGCCACGATTGGGTATGGCTACACCTTC
TRBV7-3	TRBD1	TRBJ1-1	13	-	CASSFGQGFKAFF	TGTGCCAGCAGCTTCGGACAGGGCTTTAAAGCTTTCTTT
TRBV27	TRBD1	TRBJ1-1	17	-	CASSLIVGTGERTEAFF	TGTGCCAGCAGTTTAATCGTCGGTACAGGGGAGCGCACTGAAGCTTTCTTT
TRBV5-1	-	TRBJ2-1	15	-	CASSSERRRRETQFF	TGCGCCAGCAGCTCAGAGCGCAGGAGACGAGAGACCCAGTTCTTC
TRBV12-3/TRBV12-4	-	TRBJ1-2	13	few	CASSLGSRERYTF	TGTGCCAGCAGTTTAGGGTCCCGGGAGCGCTACACCTTC
TRBV7-6	TRBD1	TRBJ2-7	14	few	CASSNGQGKNEQYF	TGTGCCAGCAGCAACGGACAGGGAAAGAACGAGCAGTACTTC
TRBV9	-	TRBJ1-5	14	-	CASSVTFEGQPQHF	TGTGCCAGCAGCGTCACGTTCGAGGGTCAGCCCCAGCATTTT
TRBV30	-	TRBJ2-2	13	-	CAWSDGVTGELFF	TGTGCCTGGAGTGACGGAGTTACCGGGGAGCTGTTTTTT
TRBV7-6	-	TRBJ2-3	17	few	CASSLTTAEYSTDTQYF	TGTGCCAGCAGCTTAACGACAGCAGAATATAGCACAGATACGCAGTATTTT
TRBV20-1	-	TRBJ2-7	12	-	CSLRAVPYEQYF	TGCAGCCTCCGGGCCGTCCCCTACGAGCAGTACTTC
TRBV12-3/TRBV12-4	-	TRBJ1-3	13	few	CASRGTLGNTIYF	TGTGCCAGCAGGGGGACTCTCGGAAACACCATATATTTT
TRBV12-3/TRBV12-4	TRBD2	TRBJ2-5	14	-	CASSLRAGEETQYF	TGTGCCAGCAGTTTACGAGCGGGGGAGGAGACCCAGTACTTC